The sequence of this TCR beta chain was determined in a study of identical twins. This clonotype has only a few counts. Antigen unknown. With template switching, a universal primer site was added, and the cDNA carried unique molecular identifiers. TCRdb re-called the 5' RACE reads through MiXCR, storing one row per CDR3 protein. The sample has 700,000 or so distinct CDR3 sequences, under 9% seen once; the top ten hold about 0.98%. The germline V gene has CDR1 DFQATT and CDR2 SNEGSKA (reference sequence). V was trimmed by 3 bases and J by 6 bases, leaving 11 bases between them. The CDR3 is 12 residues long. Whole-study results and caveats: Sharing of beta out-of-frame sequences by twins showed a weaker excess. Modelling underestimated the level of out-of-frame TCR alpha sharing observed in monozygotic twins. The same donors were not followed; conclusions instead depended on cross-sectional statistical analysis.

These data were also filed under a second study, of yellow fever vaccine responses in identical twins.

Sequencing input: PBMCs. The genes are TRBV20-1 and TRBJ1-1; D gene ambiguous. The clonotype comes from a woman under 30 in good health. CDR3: CSASSVEAEAFF. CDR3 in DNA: TGCAGTGCTAGTTCCGTAGAGGCTGAAGCTTTCTTT.